This T cell receptor (beta chain) was recorded in a study of cytomegalovirus exposure and HLA in healthy donors. Points from the study as a whole: Highly shared sequence variants in one cluster were likely a sequencing artifact.

Trimming shortened V by 4 bases and J by 4 bases, and 15 bases separated the two germline ends. The CDR3 runs to 14 residues. The germline gives CDR1 SGHTS, CDR2 YDEGEE. As to this clone: Its antigen remains unidentified.

In the PCR, 60 Vbeta and 13 Jbeta primers were used. Some clones are missing from TCRdb's copy, which holds only in-frame ones; the method was immunoSEQ multiplex PCR. The sample consists of about 160,000 clones, roughly 80% of them appearing once. The sequenced material came from PBMCs. This chain links TRBV5-8 with TRBJ2-7; no firm D call. The origin of this receptor is a woman aged 30 to 39 in good health and CMV-seronegative. CDR3 protein: CASSPVVNLYEQYF. The CDR3 coding sequence is TGTGCCAGCAGCCCTGTTGTCAACTTGTACGAGCAGTACTTC. Using reference TRBV5-8 and TRBJ2-7 for the parts outside the CDR3, the full variable domain is EAGVTQSPTHLIKTRGQQATLRCSPISGHTSVYWYQQALGLGLQFLLWYDEGEERNRGNFPPRFSGRQFPNYSSELNVNALELEDSALYLCASSPVVNLYEQYFGPGTRLTVT.